This record looks at one T cell receptor beta chain sequence and its context. As processed by the authors: Reference gene primers were amplified, and this amplification served to estimate nucleated cell counts. Profiled with immunoSEQ multiplex PCR; TCRdb holds only in-frame clones, not every one. The V and J calls and clone size come from that table; D and trimming were worked out from the DNA. Of about 150,000 clones in the sample, 75% to 90% are singletons; the top ten hold 15%. The data derive from a study of blood T cell repertoires in COVID-19. J gave up 4 bases and V 2 bases, and 4 bases lay outside the gene matches. Germline-derived CDR1 and CDR2 are LGHDT and YNNKEL (reference sequence). This CDR3 region has 14 residues.

This rearrangement joins TRBV3-1 (or the pseudogene TRBV3-2) to TRBJ2-7; 8 bases agree with TRBD2. The clonotype was recovered from a woman aged 35 to 49 with acute or convalescent COVID-19. Sequencing input: peripheral blood. CDR3: CASSQQPGGYEQYF. The CDR3 DNA reads as TGTGCCAGCAGCCAACAGCCGGGGGGGTACGAGCAGTACTTC.